Sequencing of this T cell receptor beta chain was carried out in a study of shared clonotypes between healthy human individuals. Study outcomes and limitations: Clonotype sharing among donors, it was expected, would be affected by sequencing depth. Genetic and exposure-history diversity was limited by the small donor number.

This clone has a single count. Its cognate antigen is unknown. The assay was immunoSEQ multiplex PCR, and TCRdb's table has in-frame clones only and misses some. The repertoire holds about a million clones, with approximately 75% as singletons. Germline V CDR1 and CDR2: SGHTA, FQGTGA. This CDR3 is 13 amino acids long. Between the trimmed V and J ends, which lost 1 base and 9 bases, there was a span of 10 bases. The sample taken for sequencing was memory CD4+ T cells from PBMCs. Described subset: CD45RA-negative fraction. V and J are TRBV7-3 and TRBJ1-3; D is uncertain. The origin of this receptor is a man aged 18 to 35 in good health. Some clones in this sample may be carry-over from other donors' samples. In nucleotides, the CDR3 is TGTGCCAGCAGCTTAAATCGTGGGAGCACCATATATTTT. It translates to CASSLNRGSTIYF.